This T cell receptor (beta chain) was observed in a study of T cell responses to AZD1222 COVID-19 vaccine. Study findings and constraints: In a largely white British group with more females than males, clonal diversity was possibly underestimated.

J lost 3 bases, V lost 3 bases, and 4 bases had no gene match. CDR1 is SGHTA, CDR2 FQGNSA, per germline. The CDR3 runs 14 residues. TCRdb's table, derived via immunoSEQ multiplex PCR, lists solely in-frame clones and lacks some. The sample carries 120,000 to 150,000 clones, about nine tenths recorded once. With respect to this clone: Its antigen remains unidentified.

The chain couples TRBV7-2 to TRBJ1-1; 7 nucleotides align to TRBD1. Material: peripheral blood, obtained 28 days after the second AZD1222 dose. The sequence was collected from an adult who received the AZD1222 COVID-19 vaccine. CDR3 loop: CASSFDGTDTEAFF. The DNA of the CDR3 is TGTGCCAGCAGCTTCGACGGGACAGACACTGAAGCTTTCTTT.